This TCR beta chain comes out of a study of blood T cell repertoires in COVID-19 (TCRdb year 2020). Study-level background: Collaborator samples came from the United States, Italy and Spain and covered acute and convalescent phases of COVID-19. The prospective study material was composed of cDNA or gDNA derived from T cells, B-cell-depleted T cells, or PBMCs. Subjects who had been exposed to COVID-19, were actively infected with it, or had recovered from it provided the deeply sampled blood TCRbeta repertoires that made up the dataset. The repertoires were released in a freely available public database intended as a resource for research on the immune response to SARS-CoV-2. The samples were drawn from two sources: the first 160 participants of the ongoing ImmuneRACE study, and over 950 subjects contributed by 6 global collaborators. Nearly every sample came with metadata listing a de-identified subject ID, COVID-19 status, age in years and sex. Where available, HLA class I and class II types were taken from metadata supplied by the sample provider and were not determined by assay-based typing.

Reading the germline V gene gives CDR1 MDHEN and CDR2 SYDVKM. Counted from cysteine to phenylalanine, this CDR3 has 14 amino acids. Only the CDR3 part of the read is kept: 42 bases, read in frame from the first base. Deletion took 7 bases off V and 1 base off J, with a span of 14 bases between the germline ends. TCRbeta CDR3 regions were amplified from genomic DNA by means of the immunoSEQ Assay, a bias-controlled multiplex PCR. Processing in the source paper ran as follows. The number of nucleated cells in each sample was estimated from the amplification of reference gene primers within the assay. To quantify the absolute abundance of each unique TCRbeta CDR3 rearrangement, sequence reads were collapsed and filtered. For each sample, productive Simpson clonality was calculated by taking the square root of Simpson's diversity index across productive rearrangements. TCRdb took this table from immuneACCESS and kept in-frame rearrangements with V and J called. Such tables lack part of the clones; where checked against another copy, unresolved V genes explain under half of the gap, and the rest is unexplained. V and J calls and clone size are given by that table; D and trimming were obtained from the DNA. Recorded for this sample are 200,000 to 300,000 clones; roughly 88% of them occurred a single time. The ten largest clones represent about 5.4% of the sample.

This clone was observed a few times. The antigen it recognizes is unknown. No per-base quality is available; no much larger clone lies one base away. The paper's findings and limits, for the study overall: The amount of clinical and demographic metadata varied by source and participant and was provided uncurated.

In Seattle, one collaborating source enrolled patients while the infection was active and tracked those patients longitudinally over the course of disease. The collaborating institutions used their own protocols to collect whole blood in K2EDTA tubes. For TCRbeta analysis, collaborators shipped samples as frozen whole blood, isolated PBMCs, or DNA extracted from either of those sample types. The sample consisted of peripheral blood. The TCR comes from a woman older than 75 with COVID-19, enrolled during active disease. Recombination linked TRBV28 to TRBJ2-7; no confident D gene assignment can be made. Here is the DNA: TGTGCCAGCATATCTTGGGCCTCATCCTACGAGCAGTACTTC. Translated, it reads CASISWASSYEQYF.